These 27 T cell receptor beta chains came from one sample sequenced in a study of blood T cells in healthy people across ages. With a J-beta primer mix and a sample-barcoded 5' primer, a second PCR ran about 7 to 12 cycles. TCRdb re-called the 5' RACE reads through MiXCR, storing one row per CDR3 protein. Of fewer than 2,000,000 distinct CDR3 sequences in the sample, roughly 43% were seen once. The sequenced sample was blood. These receptors originate from a human donor in good health.

The chain carries TRBV5-1 and TRBJ1-1; tentatively, D is TRBD1 (5 bases). V was cut by 3 bases and J by 5 bases, with 14 bases left in between. CDR3 length: 14 amino acids. Germline CDR1 is SGHRS and CDR2 is YFSETQ. The CDR3 spells CASSSRRGQTEAFF. The CDR3 DNA follows: TGCGCCAGCAGCTCGCGGCGGGGCCAAACTGAAGCTTTCTTT.

The gene calls are TRBV5-1 and TRBJ1-1, with D tentatively TRBD1 (5 bases). V was cut by 0 bases and J by 5 bases, with 14 bases left in between. The CDR3 is 15 residues long. Germline V CDR1 and CDR2: SGHRS, YFSETQ. The CDR3 sequence: CASSLDGAARTEAFF. DNA of the CDR3: TGCGCCAGCAGCTTGGACGGGGCCGCACGGACTGAAGCTTTCTTT.

This clonotype was found a few times. CDR3 in DNA: TGTGCTAGTGGTTTGACACAGGGAAATCCGTTCTTC. Protein: CASGLTQGNPFF. The rearrangement links TRBV12-5 to TRBJ2-1; perhaps TRBD1 as D (6 bases). V lost 2 bases to trimming and J lost 15 bases, with 14 bases between them. Looked up from germline, CDR1 is LGHNT and CDR2 is FRNRAP. This CDR3 comprises 12 residues.

The genes are TRBV12-3 or TRBV12-4 and TRBJ2-7; D possibly corresponds to TRBD2 (6 bases). The V gene lost 11 bases and the J gene lost 11 bases, with 16 bases spanning the gap. The CDR3 runs to 10 residues. In DNA, the CDR3 is TGTGCCGGTAATCCGGGAGCAAAGTACTTC. Protein: CAGNPGAKYF.

The chain employs TRBV10-3 and TRBJ2-3; a weak D match, TRBD1 (6 bases). Germline CDR1 and CDR2: ENHRY and SYGVKD. V was clipped by 4 bases and J by 2 bases, with 10 bases between them. The CDR3 is 14 amino acids. CDR3 DNA sequence: TGTGCCATCAGTGTAGGACAGTCCACAGATACGCAGTATTTT. This gives the protein CAISVGQSTDTQYF.

The V and J genes are TRBV24-1 and TRBJ1-4; 9 bases agree with TRBD1. Germline CDR1 reads KGHDR; CDR2 reads SFDVKD. The V gene end was trimmed by 5 bases and the J gene end by 6 bases; junction bases not matched to a gene: 6. The CDR3 is 15 amino acids. CDR3 coding DNA: TGTGCCACCAGTGCATGGACAGGGGCCGATGAAAAACTGTTTTTT. This encodes CATSAWTGADEKLFF.

The genes are TRBV6-6 and TRBJ1-5, with 9 bases matching TRBD1. The CDR3 length is 15 residues. Germline CDR1 is MNHNY and CDR2 is SVGAGI (reference sequence). J gave up 4 bases and V 3 bases, and 4 bases lay outside the gene matches. The CDR3 loop reads CASSYTGGYNQPQHF. As DNA, the CDR3 is TGTGCCAGCAGTTATACAGGGGGCTATAATCAGCCCCAGCATTTT.

The V gene is TRBV12-3 or TRBV12-4, the J gene TRBJ1-6, with D maybe TRBD1 (6 bases). Trimming stripped 1 base from V and 7 bases from J, with 14 bases between. The CDR3 contains 16 residues. The CDR3: CASSLVGAGGNSPLHF. The CDR3 DNA sequence: TGTGCCAGCAGTTTAGTGGGGGCAGGTGGGAATTCACCCCTCCACTTT.

The chain recombines TRBV20-1 with TRBJ2-5, with D possibly being TRBD2 (5 bases). The J call is doubtful: the DNA matches TRBJ2-7 better. This CDR3 comprises 13 residues. Germline V gives CDR1 DFQATT, CDR2 SNEGSKA (reference sequence). For the CDR3, the DNA is TGCAGTGCTAGAGGACGGCGGGTCTACGAGCAGTACTTC. Its protein product is CSARGRRVYEQYF.

The chain carries TRBV5-1 and TRBJ2-1; D might be TRBD2 (6 bases). The ends were cut back, 0 bases at V and 6 bases at J, with 16 bases in the middle. The V gene's germline CDR1 is SGHRS and CDR2 YFSETQ. The CDR3 has 16 amino acids. CDR3 residues: CASSLGVTGGINEQFF. CDR3 DNA sequence: TGCGCCAGCAGCTTGGGGGTAACCGGCGGGATCAATGAGCAGTTCTTC.

This clonotype was counted a few times. This rearrangement joins TRBV7-2 to TRBJ1-2, with D unresolved. This CDR3 is built from 17 residues. V was cut by 0 bases and J by 5 bases, with 19 bases left in between. CDR1 and CDR2 (germline): SGHTA, FQGNSA. The CDR3, as DNA: TGTGCCAGCAGCTTAGCTTTTACCACCCGGGCACAGTATGGCTACACCTTC. It codes for CASSLAFTTRAQYGYTF. Drawing the rest from reference TRBV7-2 and TRBJ1-2, the complete variable domain is GAGVSQSPSNKVTEKGKDVELRCDPISGHTALYWYRQSLGQGLEFLIYFQGNSAPDKSGLPSDRFSAERTGGSVSTLTIQRTQQEDSAVYLCASSLAFTTRAQYGYTFGSGTRLTVV.

This chain links TRBV7-9 with TRBJ2-7, with D tentatively TRBD1 (6 bases). Trimming left V 5 bases short and J 9 bases short, with 23 bases between. Germline V CDR1 and CDR2: SEHNR, FQNEAQ (reference sequence). This CDR3 is 15 amino acids long. The CDR3 nucleotides read TGTGCCAGCAGCCCCCCCGGGACAAGTCAAAACGGGCAGTACTTC. It encodes CASSPPGTSQNGQYF.

The chain uses TRBV28 and TRBJ2-4; 8 bases line up with TRBD1. The DNA end is more similar to TRBJ2-7, so the J call may be wrong. The V gene's germline CDR1 is MDHEN and CDR2 SYDVKM. This CDR3 has 15 amino acids. Here the CDR3 DNA reads TGTGCCAGCAGTTTCTTTACAGGGGGCTCCTACGAGCAGTACTTC. Protein: CASSFFTGGSYEQYF.

The V gene is TRBV2, the J gene TRBJ2-3; no definite D call. Looked up from germline, CDR1 is SNHLY and CDR2 is FYNNEI. This CDR3 is built from 15 residues. V gave up 8 bases and J gave up 6 bases, with 21 bases separating them. This CDR3 is CASRKGPKDSDTQYF. The DNA of the CDR3 is TGTGCCAGCCGAAAGGGTCCTAAGGATAGCGATACGCAGTATTTT.

The V call is TRBV7-9, the J call TRBJ2-3; TRBD1 is a possible D gene (7 bases). V was shortened by 5 bases and J by 8 bases, with 20 bases between the two germline ends. From germline, CDR1 is SEHNR and CDR2 FQNEAQ (reference sequence). The length of the CDR3 is 15 residues. The CDR3 region is CASSAGTAEMGTQYF. In nucleotides, the CDR3 is TGTGCCAGCAGCGCGGGGACAGCCGAGATGGGTACGCAGTATTTT.

This clonotype is medium-sized. The V gene is TRBV28, the J gene TRBJ2-1; tentatively, D is TRBD1 (7 bases). Trimming left V 4 bases short and J 3 bases short, with 13 bases between. The germline gives CDR1 MDHEN, CDR2 SYDVKM. CDR3 length equals 15 residues. In DNA form, the CDR3 reads TGTGCCAGCAGTTCTGGGGGGACAGACTACAATGAGCAGTTCTTC. It translates to CASSSGGTDYNEQFF.

The chain joins TRBV6-6 to TRBJ2-3, with 7 positions matching TRBD1. V lost 6 bases, J lost 4 bases, and 7 bases stayed unmatched. The CDR3 extends over 14 amino acids. The germline CDR1 and CDR2 sequences are MNHNY and SVGAGI (reference sequence). For the CDR3, the DNA is TGTGCCAGCAGCAGAGAAACAGGGGCAGATACGCAGTATTTT. Its translation: CASSRETGADTQYF.

This clonotype was seen just once. A much larger clone is a single base away; this may be a read error. The CDR3 sequence: CGASGGTDTQYF. Here the CDR3 DNA reads TGCGGTGCTAGCGGGGGCACAGATACGCAGTATTTT. The chain recombines TRBV20-1 with TRBJ2-3; TRBD2 aligns across 9 bases. The CDR3 is made up of 12 amino acids. The germline V gene has CDR1 DFQATT and CDR2 SNEGSKA (reference sequence).

In the case of this clonotype: A clone one base away is much larger, so this may be a read error. The J gene is TRBJ2-7, the V gene TRBV10-3; D gene ambiguous. Germline V CDR1 and CDR2: ENHRY, SYGVKD. CDR3 size: 12 residues. The chain's CDR3 is CATNREPYKQYF. DNA of the CDR3: TGTGCCACCAACCGCGAACCCTACAAGCAGTACTTC.

The chain uses TRBV7-2 and TRBJ1-2; 8 bases are shared with TRBD1. The V gene end was trimmed by 3 bases and the J gene end by 4 bases; junction bases not matched to a gene: 7. Germline V gene lookup returns CDR1 SGHTA and CDR2 FQGNSA. The CDR3 extends over 15 amino acids. The CDR3 DNA reads TGTGCCAGCAGCTTGGACAGGGCCCTAACCTATGGCTACACCTTC. It specifies CASSLDRALTYGYTF.

This clonotype was counted only a few times. V gene TRBV12-3 or TRBV12-4 combines with J gene TRBJ1-2, with TRBD1 matching 7 bases. This CDR3 contains 13 residues. After removal of 5 bases from V and 6 bases from J, the junction contained 6 bases not matched to a gene. The CDR3 spells CASSLYRGHGYTF. The CDR3 nucleotides are TGTGCCAGCAGTCTCTACAGGGGACATGGCTACACCTTC.

This clonotype was seen a few times. Here the CDR3 DNA reads TGTGCCAGCAGTCTCGGGAGCCCCCAAGAGACCCAGTACTTC. Its protein product is CASSLGSPQETQYF. The J gene is TRBJ2-5, the V gene TRBV6-2 or TRBV6-3; D may be TRBD2 (6 bases). Looked up from germline, CDR1 is MNHEY and CDR2 is SVGEGT. V lost 5 bases, J lost 1 base, and 11 bases lay in between. The CDR3 totals 14 residues.

This chain links TRBV7-3 with TRBJ2-1; D may correspond to TRBD1 or TRBD2 (5 bases each). CDR3 length: 14 residues. CDR1 SGHTA and CDR2 FQGTGA come from the germline V gene. With 1 base removed from V and 13 bases from J, the gap between germline ends came to 17 bases. The CDR3 DNA reads as TGTGCCAGCAGCTTAAGTGGGGACCAAAACATTCAGTTCTTC. Translation: CASSLSGDQNIQFF.

With regard to this clonotype: A much larger clone is a single base away; this may be a read error. The V call is TRBV28, the J call TRBJ2-7; 7 bases fit TRBD1. CDR3 length: 15 residues. The V gene's germline CDR1 is MDHEN and CDR2 SYDVKM. Written as DNA, the CDR3 is TGTGCCAGCAGCCCCGGGACAGCCTTCTCCTGCGAGCAGTACTTC. It specifies CASSPGTAFSCEQYF. The variable domain in full, completed from reference TRBV28 and TRBJ2-7, reads DVKVTQSSRYLVKRTGEKVFLECVQDMDHENMFWYRQDPGLGLRLIYFSYDVKMKEKGDIPEGYSVSREKKERFSLILESASTNQTSMYLCASSPGTAFSCEQYFGPGTRLTVT.

This clonotype turned up a few times. V is TRBV10-3 and J is TRBJ2-5; TRBD1 matches 7 bases. CDR3 length equals 13 residues. Germline V gene lookup returns CDR1 ENHRY and CDR2 SYGVKD. Trimming removed 3 bases from V and 3 bases from J; junction bases left unmatched: 1. The CDR3, as DNA: TGTGCCATCAGTGACAGGGGGAAAGAGACCCAGTACTTC. Protein sequence: CAISDRGKETQYF.

The chain employs TRBV10-3 and TRBJ2-1; D unresolved. CDR1 and CDR2 from the germline V gene are ENHRY and SYGVKD. The CDR3 spans 21 residues. Trimming removed 4 bases from V and 0 bases from J, with 28 bases in between. The chain's CDR3 is CAISGSGLRGRRISSYNEQFF. CDR3 DNA: TGTGCCATCAGTGGGTCTGGCCTTCGCGGACGGCGTATAAGCTCCTACAATGAGCAGTTCTTC.

This clonotype was seen more than once but under ten times. CDR3 protein: CSAGGRTNEAFF. The CDR3 nucleotides are TGCAGCGCCGGGGGGCGGACCAATGAAGCTTTCTTT. The chain has TRBV29-1 and TRBJ1-1, with D tentatively TRBD1 (6 bases). Germline lookup yields CDR1 SQVTM and CDR2 ANQGSEA. CDR3 size: 12 residues. Trimming took off 7 bases at V and 7 bases at J, with 16 bases between the two ends.